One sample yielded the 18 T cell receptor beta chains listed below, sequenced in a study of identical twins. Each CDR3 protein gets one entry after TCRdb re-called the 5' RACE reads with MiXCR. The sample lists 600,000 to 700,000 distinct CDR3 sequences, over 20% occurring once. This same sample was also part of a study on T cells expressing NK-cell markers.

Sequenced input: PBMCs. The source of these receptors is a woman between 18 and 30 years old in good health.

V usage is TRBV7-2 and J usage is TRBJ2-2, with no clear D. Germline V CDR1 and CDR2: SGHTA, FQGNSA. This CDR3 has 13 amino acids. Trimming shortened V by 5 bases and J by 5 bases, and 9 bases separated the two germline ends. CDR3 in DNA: TGTGCCAGCAGCCAGCGACCAACCGGGGAGCTGTTTTTT. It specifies CASSQRPTGELFF.

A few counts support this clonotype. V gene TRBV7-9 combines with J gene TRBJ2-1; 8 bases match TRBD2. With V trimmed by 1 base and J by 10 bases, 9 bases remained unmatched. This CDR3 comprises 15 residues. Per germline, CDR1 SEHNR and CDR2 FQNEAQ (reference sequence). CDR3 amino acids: CASSLVRAGDHEQFF. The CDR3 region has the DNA TGTGCCAGCAGCTTAGTTCGAGCGGGAGACCACGAGCAGTTCTTC.

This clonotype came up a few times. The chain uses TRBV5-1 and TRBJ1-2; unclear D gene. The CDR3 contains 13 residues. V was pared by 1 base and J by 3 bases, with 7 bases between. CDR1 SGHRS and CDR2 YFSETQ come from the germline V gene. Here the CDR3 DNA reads TGCGCCAGCAGCTTGAGCAGTGACTATGGCTACACCTTC. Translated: CASSLSSDYGYTF.

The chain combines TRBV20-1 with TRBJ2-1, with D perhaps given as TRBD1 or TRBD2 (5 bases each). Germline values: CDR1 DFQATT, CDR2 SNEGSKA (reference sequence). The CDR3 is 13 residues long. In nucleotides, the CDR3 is TGCATCTGGGGCGGGCCTCGCGACAATGAGCAGTTCTTC. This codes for CIWGGPRDNEQFF.

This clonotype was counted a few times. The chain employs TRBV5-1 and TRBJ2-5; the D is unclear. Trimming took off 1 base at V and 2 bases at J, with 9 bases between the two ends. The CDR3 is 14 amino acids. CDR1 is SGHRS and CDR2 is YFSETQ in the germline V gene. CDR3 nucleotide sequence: TGCGCCAGCAGCTTGTTCGGTGGGCAAGAGACCCAGTACTTC. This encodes CASSLFGGQETQYF.

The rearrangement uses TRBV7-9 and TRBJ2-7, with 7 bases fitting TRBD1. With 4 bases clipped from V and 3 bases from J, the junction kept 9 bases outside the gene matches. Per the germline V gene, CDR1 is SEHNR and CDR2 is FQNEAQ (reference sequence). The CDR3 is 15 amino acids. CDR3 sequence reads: CASSSRDRYYYEQYF. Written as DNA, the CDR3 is TGTGCCAGCAGCTCAAGGGACAGATATTACTACGAGCAGTACTTC.

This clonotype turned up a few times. The CDR3 coding sequence is TGCAGCGTTATCGAGCAATCCGAGCAGTACTTC. Translating gives CSVIEQSEQYF. The chain recombines TRBV29-1 with TRBJ2-7; D is unclear. Germline V gene lookup returns CDR1 SQVTM and CDR2 ANQGSEA. The CDR3 totals 11 residues. V dropped 5 bases and J dropped 6 bases, with 11 bases sitting between them.

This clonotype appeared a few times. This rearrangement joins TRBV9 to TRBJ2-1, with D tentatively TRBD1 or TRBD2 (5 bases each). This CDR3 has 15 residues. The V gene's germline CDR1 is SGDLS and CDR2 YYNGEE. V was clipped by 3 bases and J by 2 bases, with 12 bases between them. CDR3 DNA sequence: TGTGCCAGCAGCGATAGGGACCCGACCTACAATGAGCAGTTCTTC. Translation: CASSDRDPTYNEQFF.

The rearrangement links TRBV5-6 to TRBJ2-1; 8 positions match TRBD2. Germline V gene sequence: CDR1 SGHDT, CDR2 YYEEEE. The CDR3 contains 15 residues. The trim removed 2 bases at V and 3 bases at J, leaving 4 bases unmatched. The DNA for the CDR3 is TGTGCCAGCAGCTTTACGACTAGCGTCTACAATGAGCAGTTCTTC. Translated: CASSFTTSVYNEQFF. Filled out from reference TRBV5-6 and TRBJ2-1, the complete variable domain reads DAGVTQSPTHLIKTRGQQVTLRCSPKSGHDTVSWYQQALGQGPQFIFQYYEEEERQRGNFPDRFSGHQFPNYSSELNVNALLLGDSALYLCASSFTTSVYNEQFFGPGTRLTVL.

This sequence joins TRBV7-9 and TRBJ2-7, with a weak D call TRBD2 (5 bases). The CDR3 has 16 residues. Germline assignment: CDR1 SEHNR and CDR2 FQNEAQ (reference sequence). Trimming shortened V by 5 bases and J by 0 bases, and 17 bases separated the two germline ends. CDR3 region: CASSRAEGLDSYEQYF. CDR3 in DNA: TGTGCCAGCAGCCGAGCTGAGGGTCTCGACTCCTACGAGCAGTACTTC. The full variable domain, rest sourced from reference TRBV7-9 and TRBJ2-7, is DTGVSQNPRHKITKRGQNVTFRCDPISEHNRLYWYRQTLGQGPEFLTYFQNEAQLEKSRLLSDRFSAERPKGSFSTLEIQRTEQGDSAMYLCASSRAEGLDSYEQYFGPGTRLTVT.

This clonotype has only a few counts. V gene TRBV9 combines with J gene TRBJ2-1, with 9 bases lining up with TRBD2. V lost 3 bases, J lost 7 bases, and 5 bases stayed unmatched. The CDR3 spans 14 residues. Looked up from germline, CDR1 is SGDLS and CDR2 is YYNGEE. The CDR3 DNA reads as TGTGCCAGCAGCGCTAGCGGGACCAGTAATGAGCAGTTCTTC. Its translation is CASSASGTSNEQFF.

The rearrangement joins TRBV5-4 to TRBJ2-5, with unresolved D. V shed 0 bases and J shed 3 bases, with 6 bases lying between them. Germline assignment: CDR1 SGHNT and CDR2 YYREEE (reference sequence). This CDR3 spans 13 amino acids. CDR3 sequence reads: CASSLDYKETQYF. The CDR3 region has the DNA TGTGCCAGCAGCTTGGACTATAAAGAGACCCAGTACTTC.

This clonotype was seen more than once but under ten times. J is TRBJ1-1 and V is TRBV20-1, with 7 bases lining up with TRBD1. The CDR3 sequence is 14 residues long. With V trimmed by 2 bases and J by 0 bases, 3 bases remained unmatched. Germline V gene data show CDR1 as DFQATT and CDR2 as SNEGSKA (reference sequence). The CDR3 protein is CSARLGTVNTEAFF. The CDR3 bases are TGCAGTGCTAGACTTGGGACAGTGAACACTGAAGCTTTCTTT.

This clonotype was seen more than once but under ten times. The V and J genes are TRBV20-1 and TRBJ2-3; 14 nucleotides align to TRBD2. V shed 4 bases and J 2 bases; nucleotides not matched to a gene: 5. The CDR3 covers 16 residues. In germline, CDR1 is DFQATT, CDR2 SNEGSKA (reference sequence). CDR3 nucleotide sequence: TGCAGTGCTATCGGACTAGCGGGGGGCCTCACAGATACGCAGTATTTT. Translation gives CSAIGLAGGLTDTQYF.

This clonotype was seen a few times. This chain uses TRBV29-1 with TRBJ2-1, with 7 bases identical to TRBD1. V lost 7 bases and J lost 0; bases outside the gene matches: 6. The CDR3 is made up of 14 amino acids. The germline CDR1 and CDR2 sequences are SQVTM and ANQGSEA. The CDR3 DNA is TGCAGCGCCCAGACAGGGAACTCCTACAATGAGCAGTTCTTC. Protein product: CSAQTGNSYNEQFF.

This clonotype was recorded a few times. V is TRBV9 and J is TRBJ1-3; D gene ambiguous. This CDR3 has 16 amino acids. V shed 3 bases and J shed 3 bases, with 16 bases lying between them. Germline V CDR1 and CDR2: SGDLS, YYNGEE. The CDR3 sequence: CASSADGVPFGNTIYF. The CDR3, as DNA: TGTGCCAGCAGCGCCGACGGAGTACCCTTTGGAAACACCATATATTTT.

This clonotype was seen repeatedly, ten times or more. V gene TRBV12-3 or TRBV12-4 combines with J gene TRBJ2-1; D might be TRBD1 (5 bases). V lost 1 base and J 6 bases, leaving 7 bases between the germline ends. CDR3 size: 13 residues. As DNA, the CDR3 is TGTGCCAGCAGTTTAGGCAGGGTCAATGAGCAGTTCTTC. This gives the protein CASSLGRVNEQFF.

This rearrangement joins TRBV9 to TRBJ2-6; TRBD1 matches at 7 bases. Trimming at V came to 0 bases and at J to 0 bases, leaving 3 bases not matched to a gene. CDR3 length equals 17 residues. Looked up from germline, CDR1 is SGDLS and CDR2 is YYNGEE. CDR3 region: CASSVESGGSGANVLTF. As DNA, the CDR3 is TGTGCCAGCAGCGTAGAGTCAGGGGGCTCTGGGGCCAACGTCCTGACTTTC.